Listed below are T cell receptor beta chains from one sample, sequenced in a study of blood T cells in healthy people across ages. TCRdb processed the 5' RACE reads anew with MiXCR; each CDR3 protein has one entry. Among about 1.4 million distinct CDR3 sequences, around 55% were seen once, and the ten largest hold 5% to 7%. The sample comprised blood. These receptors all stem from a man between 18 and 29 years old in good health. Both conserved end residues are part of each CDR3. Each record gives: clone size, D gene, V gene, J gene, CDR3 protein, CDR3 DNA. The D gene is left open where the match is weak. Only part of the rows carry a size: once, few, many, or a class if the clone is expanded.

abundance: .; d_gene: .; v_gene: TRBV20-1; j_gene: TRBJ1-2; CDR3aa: CSGVQGDYGYTF; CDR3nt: TGCAGTGGGGTGCAGGGAGACTATGGCTACACCTTC
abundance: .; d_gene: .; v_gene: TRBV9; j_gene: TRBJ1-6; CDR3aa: CASAERYWESPLHF; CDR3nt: TGTGCCAGCGCCGAGAGGTATTGGGAGTCACCCCTCCACTTT
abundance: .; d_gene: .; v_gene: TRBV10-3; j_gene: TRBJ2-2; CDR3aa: CAISDVAENTGELFF; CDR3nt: TGTGCCATCAGTGATGTAGCAGAGAACACCGGGGAGCTGTTTTTT
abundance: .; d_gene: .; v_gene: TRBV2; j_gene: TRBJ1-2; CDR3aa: CASSPEAGGCTF; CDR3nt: TGTGCCAGCAGTCCAGAGGCTGGTGGCTGCACCTTC
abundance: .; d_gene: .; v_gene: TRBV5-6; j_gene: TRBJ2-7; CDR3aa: CASSFVTTNLYEQYF; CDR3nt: TGTGCCAGCAGCTTTGTGACTACGAACCTTTACGAGCAGTACTTC
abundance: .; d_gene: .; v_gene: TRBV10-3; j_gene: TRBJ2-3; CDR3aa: CAISESLEQPRTTDTQYF; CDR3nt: TGTGCCATCAGTGAGTCTCTAGAACAGCCAAGGACCACAGATACGCAGTATTTT
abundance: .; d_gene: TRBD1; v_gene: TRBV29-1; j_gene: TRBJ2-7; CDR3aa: CSIQGQGNEQYF; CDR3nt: TGCAGTATACAAGGACAGGGGAACGAGCAGTACTTC
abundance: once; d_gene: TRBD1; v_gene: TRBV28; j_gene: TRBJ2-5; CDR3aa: CASNLSGTGVDRTQYF; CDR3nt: TGTGCCAGCAACCTCTCCGGGACAGGGGTGGATCGGACCCAGTACTTC
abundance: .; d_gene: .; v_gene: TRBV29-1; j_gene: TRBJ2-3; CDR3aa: CSVEDHEDTQYF; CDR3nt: TGCAGCGTTGAAGATCACGAAGATACGCAGTATTTT
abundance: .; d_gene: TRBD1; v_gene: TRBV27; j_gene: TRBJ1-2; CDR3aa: CASSSGQGFNYGYTF; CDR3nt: TGTGCCAGCAGTTCAGGACAGGGGTTCAACTATGGCTACACCTTC
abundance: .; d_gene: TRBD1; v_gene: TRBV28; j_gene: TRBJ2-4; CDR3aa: CASSLTGTGGSNIQYF; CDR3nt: TGTGCCAGCAGTTTAACCGGGACAGGGGGATCAAACATTCAGTACTTC
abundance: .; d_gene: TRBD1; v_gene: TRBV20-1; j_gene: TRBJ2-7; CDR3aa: CSVTPGQVREQYF; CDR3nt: TGCAGTGTCACCCCGGGACAGGTCCGCGAGCAGTACTTC
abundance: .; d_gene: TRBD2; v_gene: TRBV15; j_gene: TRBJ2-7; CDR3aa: CATSPGTSGRMYF; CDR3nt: TGTGCCACCAGCCCCGGGACTAGCGGGAGGATGTACTTC
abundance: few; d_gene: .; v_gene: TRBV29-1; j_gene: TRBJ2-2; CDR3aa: CSVEGLYTGELFF; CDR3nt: TGCAGCGTTGAAGGTTTATACACCGGGGAGCTGTTTTTT
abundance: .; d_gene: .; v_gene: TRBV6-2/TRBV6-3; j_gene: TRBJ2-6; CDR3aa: CATILGRGTGANVLTF; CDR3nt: TGTGCCACCATCCTGGGTCGGGGCACTGGGGCCAACGTCCTGACTTTC
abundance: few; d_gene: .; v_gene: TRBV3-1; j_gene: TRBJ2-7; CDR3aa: CASSPRRGEQYF; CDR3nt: TGTGCCAGCAGCCCTCGCAGAGGCGAGCAGTACTTC